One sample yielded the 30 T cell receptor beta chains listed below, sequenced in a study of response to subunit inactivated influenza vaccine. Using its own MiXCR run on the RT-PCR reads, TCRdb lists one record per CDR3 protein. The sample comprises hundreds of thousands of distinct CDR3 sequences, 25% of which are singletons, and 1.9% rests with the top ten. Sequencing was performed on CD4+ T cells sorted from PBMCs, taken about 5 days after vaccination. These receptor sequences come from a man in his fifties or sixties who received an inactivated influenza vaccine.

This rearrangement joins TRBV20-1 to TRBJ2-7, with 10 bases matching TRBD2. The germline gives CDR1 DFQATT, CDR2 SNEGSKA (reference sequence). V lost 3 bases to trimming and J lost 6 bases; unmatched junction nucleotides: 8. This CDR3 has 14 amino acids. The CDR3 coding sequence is TGCAGTGCTAGCGAAAGCGGGAGGGCCTCCGAGCAGTACTTC. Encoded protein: CSASESGRASEQYF.

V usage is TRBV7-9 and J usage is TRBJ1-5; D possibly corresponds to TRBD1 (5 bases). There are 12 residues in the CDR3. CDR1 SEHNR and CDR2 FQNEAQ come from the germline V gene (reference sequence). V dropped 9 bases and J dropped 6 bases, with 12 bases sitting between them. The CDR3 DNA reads TGTGCCAGTAGCAGGGCAGGTCAGCCCCAGCATTTT. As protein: CASSRAGQPQHF.

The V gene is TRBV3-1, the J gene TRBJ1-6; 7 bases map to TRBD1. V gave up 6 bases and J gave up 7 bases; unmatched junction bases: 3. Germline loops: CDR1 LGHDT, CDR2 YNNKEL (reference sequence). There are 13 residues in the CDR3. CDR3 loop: CASRTGRNSPLHF. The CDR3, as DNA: TGTGCCAGCAGGACAGGGCGGAATTCACCCCTCCACTTT. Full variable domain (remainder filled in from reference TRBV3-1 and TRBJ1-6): DTAVSQTPKYLVTQMGNDKSIKCEQNLGHDTMYWYKQDSKKFLKIMFSYNNKELIINETVPNRFSPKSPDKAHLNLHINSLELGDSAVYFCASRTGRNSPLHFGNGTRLTVT.

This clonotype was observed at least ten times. The CDR3 reads CASSHRTSGETQYF. The DNA for the CDR3 is TGCGCCAGCAGCCATAGGACTAGCGGGGAGACCCAGTACTTC. This rearrangement joins TRBV4-3 to TRBJ2-5; 11 bases match TRBD2. This CDR3 comprises 14 residues. The J segment lost 5 bases and the V segment lost 3 bases, leaving 2 bases of the junction unmatched. CDR1 is LGHNA, CDR2 YSLEER, per germline.

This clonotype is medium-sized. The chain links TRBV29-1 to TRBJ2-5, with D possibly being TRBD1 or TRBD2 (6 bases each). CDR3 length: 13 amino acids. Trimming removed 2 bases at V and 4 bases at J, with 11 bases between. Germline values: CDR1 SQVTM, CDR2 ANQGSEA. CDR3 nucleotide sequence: TGCAGCGTTGAACCCTGGGGGGCAGAGACCCAGTACTTC. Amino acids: CSVEPWGAETQYF.

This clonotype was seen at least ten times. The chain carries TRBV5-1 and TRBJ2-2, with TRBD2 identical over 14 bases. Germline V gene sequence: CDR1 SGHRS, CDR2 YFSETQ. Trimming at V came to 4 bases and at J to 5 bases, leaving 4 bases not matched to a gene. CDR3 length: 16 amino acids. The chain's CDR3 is CASSAGLAGDTGELFF. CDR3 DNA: TGCGCCAGCAGCGCGGGACTAGCGGGAGATACCGGGGAGCTGTTTTTT.

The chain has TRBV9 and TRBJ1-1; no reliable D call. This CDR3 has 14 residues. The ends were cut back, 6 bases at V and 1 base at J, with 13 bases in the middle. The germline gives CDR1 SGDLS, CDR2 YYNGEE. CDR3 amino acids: CASTVEWRNTEAFF. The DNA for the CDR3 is TGTGCCAGCACCGTTGAGTGGAGGAACACTGAAGCTTTCTTT. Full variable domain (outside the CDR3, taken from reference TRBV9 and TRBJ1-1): DSGVTQTPKHLITATGQRVTLRCSPRSGDLSVYWYQQSLDQGLQFLIQYYNGEERAKGNILERFSAQQFPDLHSELNLSSLELGDSALYFCASTVEWRNTEAFFGQGTRLTVV.

DNA for the CDR3: TGCGCCGCCCGGACTGACGGGCCCATGAACACTGAAGCTTTCTTT. Amino acids: CAARTDGPMNTEAFF. The gene calls are TRBV23-1 and TRBJ1-1; D is uncertain. TRBV23-1 is marked as an open reading frame, function uncertain. The ends were cut back, 11 bases at V and 0 bases at J, with 19 bases in the middle. The CDR3 consists of 15 residues.

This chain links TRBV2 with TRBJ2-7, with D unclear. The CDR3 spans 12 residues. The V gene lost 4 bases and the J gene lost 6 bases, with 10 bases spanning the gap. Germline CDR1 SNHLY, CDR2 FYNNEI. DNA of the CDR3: TGTGCCAGCAGTGTAGGTTCCGGCGAGCAGTACTTC. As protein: CASSVGSGEQYF.

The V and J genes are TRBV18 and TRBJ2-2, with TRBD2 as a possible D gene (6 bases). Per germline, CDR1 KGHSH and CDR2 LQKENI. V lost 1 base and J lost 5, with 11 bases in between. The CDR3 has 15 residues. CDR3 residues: CASSPRLASTGELFF. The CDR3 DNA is TGTGCCAGCTCACCACGGCTAGCGTCAACCGGGGAGCTGTTTTTT. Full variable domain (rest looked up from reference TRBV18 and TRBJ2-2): NAGVMQNPRHLVRRRGQEARLRCSPMKGHSHVYWYRQLPEEGLKFMVYLQKENIIDESGMPKERFSAEFPKEGPSILRIQQVVRGDSAAYFCASSPRLASTGELFFGEGSRLTVL.

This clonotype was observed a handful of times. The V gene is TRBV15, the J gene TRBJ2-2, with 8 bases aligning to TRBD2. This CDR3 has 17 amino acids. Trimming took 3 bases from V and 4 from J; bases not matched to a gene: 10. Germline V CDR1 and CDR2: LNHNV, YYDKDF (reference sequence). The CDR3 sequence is CATSRGAGGLVTGELFF. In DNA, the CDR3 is TGTGCCACCAGCAGGGGCGCGGGGGGCCTGGTCACCGGGGAGCTGTTTTTT.

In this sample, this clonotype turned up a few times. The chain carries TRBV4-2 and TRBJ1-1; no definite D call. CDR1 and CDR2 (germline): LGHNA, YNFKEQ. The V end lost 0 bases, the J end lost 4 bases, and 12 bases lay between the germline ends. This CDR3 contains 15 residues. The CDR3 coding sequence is TGTGCCAGCAGCCAAGAATGGGAGCCGGGCACTGAAGCTTTCTTT. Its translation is CASSQEWEPGTEAFF.

Written as DNA, the CDR3 is TGCAGTGCTAGAGGGCCTGGACAGGGACAAGGGAGTGTAAATGAAGCTTTCTTT. Residues: CSARGPGQGQGSVNEAFF. V usage is TRBV20-1 and J usage is TRBJ1-1; 8 bases are shared with TRBD1. The trim removed 1 base at V and 7 bases at J, leaving 20 bases unmatched. This CDR3 contains 18 residues. The germline CDR1 and CDR2 sequences are DFQATT and SNEGSKA (reference sequence).

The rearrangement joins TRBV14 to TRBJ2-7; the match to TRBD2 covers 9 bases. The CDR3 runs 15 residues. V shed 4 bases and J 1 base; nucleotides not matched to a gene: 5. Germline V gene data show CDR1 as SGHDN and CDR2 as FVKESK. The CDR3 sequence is CASSPASGASYEQYF. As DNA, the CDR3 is TGTGCCAGCAGCCCGGCTAGCGGGGCTTCCTACGAGCAGTACTTC.

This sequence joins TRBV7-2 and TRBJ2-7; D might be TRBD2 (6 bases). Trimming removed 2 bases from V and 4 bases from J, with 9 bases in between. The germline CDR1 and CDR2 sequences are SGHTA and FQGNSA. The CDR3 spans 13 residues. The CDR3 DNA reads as TGTGCCAGCAGCTTACGGCGGGGTTACGAGCAGTACTTC. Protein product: CASSLRRGYEQYF.

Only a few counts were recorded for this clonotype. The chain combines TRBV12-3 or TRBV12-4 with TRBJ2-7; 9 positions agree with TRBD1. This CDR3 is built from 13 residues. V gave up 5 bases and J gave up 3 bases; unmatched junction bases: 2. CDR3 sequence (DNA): TGTGCCAGCAGTGGACAGGGGATCTACGAGCAGTACTTC. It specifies CASSGQGIYEQYF.

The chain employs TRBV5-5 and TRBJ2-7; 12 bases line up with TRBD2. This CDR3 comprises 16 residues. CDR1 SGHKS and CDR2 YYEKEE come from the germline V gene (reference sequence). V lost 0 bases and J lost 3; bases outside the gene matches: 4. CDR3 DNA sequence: TGTGCCAGCAGCTTGGGACTAGCGGGAGAACTCTACGAGCAGTACTTC. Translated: CASSLGLAGELYEQYF.

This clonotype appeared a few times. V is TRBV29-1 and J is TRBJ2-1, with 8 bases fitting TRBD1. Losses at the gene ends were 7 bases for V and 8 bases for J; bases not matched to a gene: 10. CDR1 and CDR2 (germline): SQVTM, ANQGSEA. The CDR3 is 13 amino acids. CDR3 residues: CSAVQGVVDEQFF. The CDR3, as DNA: TGCAGCGCAGTACAGGGGGTGGTCGATGAGCAGTTCTTC.

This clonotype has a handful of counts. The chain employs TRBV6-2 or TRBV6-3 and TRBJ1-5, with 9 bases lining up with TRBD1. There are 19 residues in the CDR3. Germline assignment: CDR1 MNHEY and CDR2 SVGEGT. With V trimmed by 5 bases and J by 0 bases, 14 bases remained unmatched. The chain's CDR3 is CASSTSPGQGKYSNQPQHF. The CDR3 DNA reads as TGTGCCAGCAGTACCAGCCCGGGACAGGGAAAATATAGCAATCAGCCCCAGCATTTT.

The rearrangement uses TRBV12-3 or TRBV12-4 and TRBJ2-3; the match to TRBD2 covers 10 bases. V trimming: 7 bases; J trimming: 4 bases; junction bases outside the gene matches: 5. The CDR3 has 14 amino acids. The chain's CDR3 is CASTSGTSADTQYF. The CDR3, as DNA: TGTGCCAGCACCTCCGGGACTAGCGCAGATACGCAGTATTTT.

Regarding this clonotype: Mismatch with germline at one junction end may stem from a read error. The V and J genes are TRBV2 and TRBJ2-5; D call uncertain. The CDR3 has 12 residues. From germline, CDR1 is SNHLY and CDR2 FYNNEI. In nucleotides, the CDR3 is TGTTCCAGCAGTGTTCGCAGCGAGACCCAGTACTTC. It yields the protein CSSSVRSETQYF.

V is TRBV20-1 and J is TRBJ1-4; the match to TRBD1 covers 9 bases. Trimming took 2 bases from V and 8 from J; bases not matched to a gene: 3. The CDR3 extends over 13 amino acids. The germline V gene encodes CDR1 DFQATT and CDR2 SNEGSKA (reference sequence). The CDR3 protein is CSARYRGQEKLFF. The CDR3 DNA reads TGCAGTGCTAGATACAGGGGGCAAGAAAAACTGTTTTTT.

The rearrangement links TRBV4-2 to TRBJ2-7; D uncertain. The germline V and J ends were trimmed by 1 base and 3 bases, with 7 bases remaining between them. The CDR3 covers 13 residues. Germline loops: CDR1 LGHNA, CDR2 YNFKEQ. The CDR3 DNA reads TGTGCCAGCAGCCAAGGGAAGGTCTACGAGCAGTACTTC. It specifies CASSQGKVYEQYF.

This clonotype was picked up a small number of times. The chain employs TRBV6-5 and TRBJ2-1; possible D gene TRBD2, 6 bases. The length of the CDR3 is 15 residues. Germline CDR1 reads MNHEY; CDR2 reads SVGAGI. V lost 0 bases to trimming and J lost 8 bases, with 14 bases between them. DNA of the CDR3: TGTGCCAGCAGTTACTCGGGGGGAGACGGGTATGAGCAGTTCTTC. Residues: CASSYSGGDGYEQFF.

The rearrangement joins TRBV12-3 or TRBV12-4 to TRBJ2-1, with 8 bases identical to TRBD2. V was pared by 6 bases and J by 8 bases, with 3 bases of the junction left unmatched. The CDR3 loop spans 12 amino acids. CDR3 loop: CASSGGADEQFF. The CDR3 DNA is TGTGCCAGCAGCGGGGGGGCGGATGAGCAGTTCTTC.

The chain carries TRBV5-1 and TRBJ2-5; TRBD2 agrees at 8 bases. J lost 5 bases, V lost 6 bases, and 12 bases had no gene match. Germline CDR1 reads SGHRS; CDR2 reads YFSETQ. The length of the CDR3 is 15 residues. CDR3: CASISFGGAGETQYF. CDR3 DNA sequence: TGCGCCAGCATCTCATTCGGGGGGGCTGGGGAGACCCAGTACTTC.

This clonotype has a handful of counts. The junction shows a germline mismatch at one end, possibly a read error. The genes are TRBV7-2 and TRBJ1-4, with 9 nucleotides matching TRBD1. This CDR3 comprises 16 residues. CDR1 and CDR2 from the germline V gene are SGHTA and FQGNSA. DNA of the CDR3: TGTGCCAGCAGCGTAGCCTCTGGGACAGGGAGTGGAAAACTGTTTTTT. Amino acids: CASSVASGTGSGKLFF.

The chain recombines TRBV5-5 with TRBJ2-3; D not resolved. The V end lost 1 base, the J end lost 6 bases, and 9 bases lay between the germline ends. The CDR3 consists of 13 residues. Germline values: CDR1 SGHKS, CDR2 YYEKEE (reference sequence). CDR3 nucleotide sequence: TGTGCCAGCAGCTTGAGGGTCGAGGATACGCAGTATTTT. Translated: CASSLRVEDTQYF.

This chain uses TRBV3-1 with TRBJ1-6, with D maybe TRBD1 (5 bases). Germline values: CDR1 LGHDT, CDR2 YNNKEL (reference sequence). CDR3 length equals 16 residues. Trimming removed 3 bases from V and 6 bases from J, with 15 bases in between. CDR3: CASSQFGGTPNSPLHF. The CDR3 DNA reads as TGTGCCAGCAGCCAGTTTGGAGGGACGCCTAATTCACCCCTCCACTTT.

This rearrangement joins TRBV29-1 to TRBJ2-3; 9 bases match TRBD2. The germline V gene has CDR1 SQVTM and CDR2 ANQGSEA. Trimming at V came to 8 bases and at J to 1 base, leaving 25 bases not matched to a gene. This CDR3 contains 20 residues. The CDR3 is CSFTAPRVAGASWGTDTQYF. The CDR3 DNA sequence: TGCAGCTTTACGGCCCCCCGGGTAGCGGGAGCCTCGTGGGGCACAGATACGCAGTATTTT.